This T cell receptor (beta chain) was recorded in a study of T cell repertoires in cytomegalovirus infection. Study at large: Matching HLA type and CMV infection were both indicated by public TCR beta signatures.

This clonotype appeared a few times. Antigen unknown. Notes on the study in general: Public TCR beta family frequency separated CMV-and-HLA carriers, including in an independent cohort.

This CDR3 spans 13 amino acids. Between the trimmed V and J ends, which lost 1 base and 9 bases, there was a span of 10 bases. Germline V lookup: CDR1 SGHTA, CDR2 FQGNSA. TCRdb ran MiXCR on the reads and lists one entry per CDR3 protein. The sample contains fewer than 650,000 distinct CDR3 sequences, just under 40% of which appear only once. The source was cultured PBMCs, collected from culture after CMV antigen stimulation. The J gene is TRBJ1-5, the V gene TRBV7-2, with unresolved D. This clonotype was sampled from a human donor in good health (CMV status not recorded). Some clones in this sample may be carry-over from other donors' samples. CDR3 protein: CASSLEGLLPQHF. CDR3 coding DNA: TGTGCCAGCAGCTTAGAAGGGCTCTTGCCCCAGCATTTT.